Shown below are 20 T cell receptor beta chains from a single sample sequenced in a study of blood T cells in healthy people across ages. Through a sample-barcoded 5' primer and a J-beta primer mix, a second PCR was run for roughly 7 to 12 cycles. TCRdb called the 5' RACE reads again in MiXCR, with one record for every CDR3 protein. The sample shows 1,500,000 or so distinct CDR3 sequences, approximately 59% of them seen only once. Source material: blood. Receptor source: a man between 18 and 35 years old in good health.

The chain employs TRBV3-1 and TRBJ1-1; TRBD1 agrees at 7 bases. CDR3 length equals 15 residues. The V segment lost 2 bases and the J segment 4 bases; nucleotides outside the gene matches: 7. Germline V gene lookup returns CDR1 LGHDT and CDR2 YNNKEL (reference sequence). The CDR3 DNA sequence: TGTGCCAGCAGCCAAAACCCACAGGGGTTCACTGAAGCTTTCTTT. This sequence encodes CASSQNPQGFTEAFF.

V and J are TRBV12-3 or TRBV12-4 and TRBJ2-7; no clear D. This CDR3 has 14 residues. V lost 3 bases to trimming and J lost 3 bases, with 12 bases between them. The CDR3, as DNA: TGTGCCAGCAGTTTTGGGGATTCGGGCTACGAGCAGTACTTC. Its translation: CASSFGDSGYEQYF.

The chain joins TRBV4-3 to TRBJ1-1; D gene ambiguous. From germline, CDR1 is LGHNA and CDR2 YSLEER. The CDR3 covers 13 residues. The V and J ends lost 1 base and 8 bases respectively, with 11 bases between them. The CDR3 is CASSQGVIGEAFF. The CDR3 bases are TGCGCCAGCAGCCAAGGGGTGATAGGAGAAGCTTTCTTT.

DNA for the CDR3: TGTGCCAGCAGCCCCCATGTCCAGGGGCGTATTTTTCGGGAGACCCAGTACTTC. Encoded protein: CASSPHVQGRIFRETQYF. This rearrangement joins TRBV7-9 to TRBJ2-5; TRBD1 might be the D (6 bases). The CDR3 covers 18 residues. With 5 bases removed from V and 5 bases from J, the gap between germline ends came to 27 bases. Germline V lookup: CDR1 SEHNR, CDR2 FQNEAQ (reference sequence). Full variable domain (rest looked up from reference TRBV7-9 and TRBJ2-5): DTGVSQNPRHKITKRGQNVTFRCDPISEHNRLYWYRQTLGQGPEFLTYFQNEAQLEKSRLLSDRFSAERPKGSFSTLEIQRTEQGDSAMYLCASSPHVQGRIFRETQYFGPGTRLLVL.

The CDR3 spells CASSYAGVGDTQYF. The CDR3 region has the DNA TGTGCCAGCAGTTACGCCGGCGTTGGAGATACGCAGTATTTT. The rearrangement links TRBV6-2 or TRBV6-3 to TRBJ2-3; D remains unclear. CDR3 size: 14 residues. Trimming pared 2 bases from V and 5 bases from J, leaving 11 bases between. Germline V gene lookup returns CDR1 MNHEY and CDR2 SVGEGT.

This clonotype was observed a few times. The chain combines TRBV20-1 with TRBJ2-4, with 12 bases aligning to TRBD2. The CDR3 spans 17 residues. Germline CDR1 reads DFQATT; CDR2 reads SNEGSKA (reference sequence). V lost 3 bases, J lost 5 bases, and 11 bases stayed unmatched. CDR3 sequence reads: CSARARTSGIQENIQYF. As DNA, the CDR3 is TGCAGTGCTAGGGCTCGGACTAGCGGGATCCAAGAAAACATTCAGTACTTC.

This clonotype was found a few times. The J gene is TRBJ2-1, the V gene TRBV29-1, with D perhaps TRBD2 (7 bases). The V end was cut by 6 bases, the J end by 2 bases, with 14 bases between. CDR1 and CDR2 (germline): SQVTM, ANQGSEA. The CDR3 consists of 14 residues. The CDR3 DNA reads TGCAGCGTCTCCTCGGGGGGCACCTACAATGAGCAGTTCTTC. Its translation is CSVSSGGTYNEQFF.

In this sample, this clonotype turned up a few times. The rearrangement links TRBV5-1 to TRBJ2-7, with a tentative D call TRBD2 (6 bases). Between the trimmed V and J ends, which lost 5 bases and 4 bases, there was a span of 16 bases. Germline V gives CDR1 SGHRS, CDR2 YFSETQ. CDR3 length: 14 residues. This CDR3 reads CASRSEGIEYEQYF. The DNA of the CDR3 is TGCGCCAGCAGATCGGAGGGGATTGAGTACGAGCAGTACTTC.

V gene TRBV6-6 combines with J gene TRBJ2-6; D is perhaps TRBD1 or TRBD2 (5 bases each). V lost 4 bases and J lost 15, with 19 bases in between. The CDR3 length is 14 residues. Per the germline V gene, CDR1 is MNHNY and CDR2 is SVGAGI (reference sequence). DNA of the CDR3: TGTGCCAGCAGTTCCTCCGGGGCCGCTTGGGCCCTGACTTTC. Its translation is CASSSSGAAWALTF.

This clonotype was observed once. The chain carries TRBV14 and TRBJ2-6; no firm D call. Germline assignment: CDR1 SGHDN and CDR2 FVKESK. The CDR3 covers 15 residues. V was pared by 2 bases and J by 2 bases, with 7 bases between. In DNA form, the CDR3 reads TGTGCCAGCAGCCAATTTAGTCCTGGGGCCAACGTCCTGACTTTC. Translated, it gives CASSQFSPGANVLTF.

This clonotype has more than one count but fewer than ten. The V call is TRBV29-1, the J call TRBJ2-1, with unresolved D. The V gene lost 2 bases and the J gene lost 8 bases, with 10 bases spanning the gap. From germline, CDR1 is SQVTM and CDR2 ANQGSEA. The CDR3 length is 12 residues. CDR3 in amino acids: CSVELSMDEQFF. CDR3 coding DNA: TGCAGCGTTGAATTGTCTATGGATGAGCAGTTCTTC.

The DNA of the CDR3 is TGTGCCAGCCTTACCATGGGGGGGAACACTGAAGCTTTCTTT. Encoded protein: CASLTMGGNTEAFF. The chain recombines TRBV2 with TRBJ1-1, with D possibly matching TRBD1 (5 bases). Trimming pared 8 bases from V and 1 base from J, leaving 14 bases between. Germline V gene data show CDR1 as SNHLY and CDR2 as FYNNEI. CDR3 size: 14 residues.

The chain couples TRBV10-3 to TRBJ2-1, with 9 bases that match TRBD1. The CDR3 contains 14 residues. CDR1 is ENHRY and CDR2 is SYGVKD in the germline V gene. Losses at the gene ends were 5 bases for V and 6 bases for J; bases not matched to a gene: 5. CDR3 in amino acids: CAISRTGDGNEQFF. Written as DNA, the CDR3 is TGTGCCATCAGTAGGACAGGGGATGGCAATGAGCAGTTCTTC.

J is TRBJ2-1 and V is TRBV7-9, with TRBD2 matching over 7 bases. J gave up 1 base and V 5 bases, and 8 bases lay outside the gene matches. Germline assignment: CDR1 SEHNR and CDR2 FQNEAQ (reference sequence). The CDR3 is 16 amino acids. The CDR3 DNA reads TGTGCCAGCAGCATGGAGCGGGGCCCATCCTACAATGAGCAGTTCTTC. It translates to CASSMERGPSYNEQFF.

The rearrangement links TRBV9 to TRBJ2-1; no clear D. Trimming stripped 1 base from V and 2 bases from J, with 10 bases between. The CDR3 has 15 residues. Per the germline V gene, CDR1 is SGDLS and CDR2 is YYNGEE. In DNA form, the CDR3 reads TGTGCCAGCAGCGTACACTTTAGACCCTACAATGAGCAGTTCTTC. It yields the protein CASSVHFRPYNEQFF.

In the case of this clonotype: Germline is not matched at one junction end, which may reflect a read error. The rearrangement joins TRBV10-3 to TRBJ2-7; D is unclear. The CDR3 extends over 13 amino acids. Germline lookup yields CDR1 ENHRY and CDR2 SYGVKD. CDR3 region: CAISVTSLYERYF. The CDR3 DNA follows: TGTGCCATCAGTGTCACGTCCCTCTACGAGCGGTACTTC.

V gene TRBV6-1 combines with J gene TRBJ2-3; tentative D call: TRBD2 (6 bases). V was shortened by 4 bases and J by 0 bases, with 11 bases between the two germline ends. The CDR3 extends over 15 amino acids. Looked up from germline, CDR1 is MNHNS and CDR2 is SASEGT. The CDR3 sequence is CASSGVAASTDTQYF. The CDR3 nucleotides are TGTGCCAGCAGTGGGGTAGCGGCAAGCACAGATACGCAGTATTTT.

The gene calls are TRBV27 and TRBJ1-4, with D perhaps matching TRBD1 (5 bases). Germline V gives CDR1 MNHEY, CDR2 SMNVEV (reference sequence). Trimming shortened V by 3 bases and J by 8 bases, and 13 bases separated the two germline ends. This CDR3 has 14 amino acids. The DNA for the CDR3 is TGTGCCAGCAGTTTCCGGGACTCCTCGGAAAAACTGTTTTTT. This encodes CASSFRDSSEKLFF.

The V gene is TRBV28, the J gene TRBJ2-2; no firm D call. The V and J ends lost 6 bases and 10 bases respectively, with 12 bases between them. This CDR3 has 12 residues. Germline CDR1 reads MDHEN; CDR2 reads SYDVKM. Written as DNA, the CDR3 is TGTGCCAGCAGCCGGAGCGTCGCGGAGCTGTTTTTT. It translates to CASSRSVAELFF.

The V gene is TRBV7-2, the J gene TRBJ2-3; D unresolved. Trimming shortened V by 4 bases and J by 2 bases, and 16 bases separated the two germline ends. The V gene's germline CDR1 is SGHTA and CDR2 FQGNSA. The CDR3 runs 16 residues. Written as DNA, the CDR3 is TGTGCCAGCAGCTCCATCTCGACCGGATACACAGATACGCAGTATTTT. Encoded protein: CASSSISTGYTDTQYF.